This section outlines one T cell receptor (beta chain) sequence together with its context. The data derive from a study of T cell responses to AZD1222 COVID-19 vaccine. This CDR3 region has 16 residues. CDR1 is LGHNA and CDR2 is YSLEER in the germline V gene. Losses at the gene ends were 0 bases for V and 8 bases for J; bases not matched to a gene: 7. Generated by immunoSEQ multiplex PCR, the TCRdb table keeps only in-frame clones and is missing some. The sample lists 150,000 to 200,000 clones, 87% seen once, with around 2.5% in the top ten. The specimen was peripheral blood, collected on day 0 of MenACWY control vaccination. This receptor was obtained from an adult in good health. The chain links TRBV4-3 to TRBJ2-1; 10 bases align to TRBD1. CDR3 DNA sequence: TGCGCCAGCAGCCAAGAAGTCGGGACAGGGGTCGATGAGCAGTTCTTC. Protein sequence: CASSQEVGTGVDEQFF.